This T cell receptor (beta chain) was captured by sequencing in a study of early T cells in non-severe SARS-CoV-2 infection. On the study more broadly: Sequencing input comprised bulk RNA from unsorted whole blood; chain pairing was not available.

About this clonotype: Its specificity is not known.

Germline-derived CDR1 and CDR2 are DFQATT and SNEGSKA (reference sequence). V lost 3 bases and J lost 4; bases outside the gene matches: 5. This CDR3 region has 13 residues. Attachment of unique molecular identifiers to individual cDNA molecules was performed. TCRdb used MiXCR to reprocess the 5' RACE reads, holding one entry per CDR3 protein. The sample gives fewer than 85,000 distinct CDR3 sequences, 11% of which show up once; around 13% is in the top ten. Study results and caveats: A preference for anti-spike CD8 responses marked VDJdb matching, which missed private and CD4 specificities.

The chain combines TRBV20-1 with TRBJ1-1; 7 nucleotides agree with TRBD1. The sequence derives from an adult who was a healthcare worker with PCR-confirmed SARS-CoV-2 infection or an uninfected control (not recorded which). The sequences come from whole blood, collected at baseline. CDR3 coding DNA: TGCAGTGCTAGGGTGACAGGGACCACTGAAGCTTTCTTT. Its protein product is CSARVTGTTEAFF.